Listed here are 16 T cell receptor beta chains from one sample, sequenced in a study of CD8 T cells in Susac syndrome. Random hexamers served to reverse transcribe roughly 0.5 to 1 ug RNA. TCRdb itself ran the immunoSEQ multiplex PCR reads through MiXCR, one entry per CDR3 protein. The sample records 200,000 to 250,000 distinct CDR3 sequences, 94% being singletons. The sequenced sample consisted of CD4+ T cells from PBMCs. The receptors come from a human donor with Susac syndrome.

Turning to this clonotype: Its ends do not fully match the called genes, so a read error is possible. The chain combines TRBV5-6 with TRBJ2-2, with a weak D call TRBD2 (5 bases). This CDR3 contains 13 residues. Per germline, CDR1 SGHDT and CDR2 YYEEEE. The CDR3: CASSLVVPGKLFF. In DNA, the CDR3 is TGTGCCAGCAGCTTGGTAGTCCCCGGGAAGCTGTTTTTT.

The V call is TRBV7-9, the J call TRBJ1-2; 9 bases align to TRBD1. The CDR3 is 17 amino acids. V lost 5 bases and J lost 2; bases outside the gene matches: 12. Germline V gene data show CDR1 as SEHNR and CDR2 as FQNEAQ (reference sequence). The CDR3 region has the DNA TGTGCCAGCAGCCCCATTTGGCGGGACAGGGAAAACTATGGCTACACCTTC. Protein: CASSPIWRDRENYGYTF. Full variable domain (rest looked up from reference TRBV7-9 and TRBJ1-2): DTGVSQNPRHKITKRGQNVTFRCDPISEHNRLYWYRQTLGQGPEFLTYFQNEAQLEKSRLLSDRFSAERPKGSFSTLEIQRTEQGDSAMYLCASSPIWRDRENYGYTFGSGTRLTVV.

This clonotype was picked up a small number of times. V gene TRBV28 combines with J gene TRBJ2-1, with D perhaps matching TRBD2 (5 bases). CDR1 and CDR2 (germline): MDHEN, SYDVKM. The CDR3 covers 12 residues. Trimming stripped 6 bases from V and 7 bases from J, with 10 bases between. The CDR3 protein is CASSLLANEQFF. DNA for the CDR3: TGTGCCAGCAGCCTTCTAGCAAATGAGCAGTTCTTC.

This clonotype was observed a single time. The chain employs TRBV12-3 or TRBV12-4 and TRBJ1-5; no clear D. With 0 bases removed from V and 7 bases from J, the gap between germline ends came to 13 bases. The CDR3 length is 15 residues. CDR3 nucleotide sequence: TGTGCCAGCAGTTTAGCGCTCGGGGAGGGACAGCCCCAGCATTTT. Translating gives CASSLALGEGQPQHF.

The rearrangement uses TRBV20-1 and TRBJ2-5, with 9 bases identical to TRBD1. Per the germline V gene, CDR1 is DFQATT and CDR2 is SNEGSKA (reference sequence). The CDR3 loop spans 15 amino acids. J was trimmed by 3 bases and V by 6 bases; bases with no gene match: 11. For the CDR3, the DNA is TGCAGTGCCCGTCCCGGGACAGGGTTCGAAGAGACCCAGTACTTC. It yields the protein CSARPGTGFEETQYF.

The chain links TRBV11-2 to TRBJ2-1; 13 bases fit TRBD2. Germline assignment: CDR1 SGHAT and CDR2 FQNNGV. The length of the CDR3 is 15 residues. The ends lost 6 bases at V and 14 bases at J; junction bases unmatched: 13. CDR3 coding DNA: TGTGCCAGCAGAGATGTTGGGACTAGCGGGGTCCAGAAGTTCTTC. This sequence encodes CASRDVGTSGVQKFF.

This chain connects TRBV6-2 or TRBV6-3 to TRBJ2-1; a weak D match, TRBD1 (6 bases). V lost 6 bases to trimming and J lost 6 bases, with 15 bases between them. CDR3 size: 14 residues. Germline values: CDR1 MNHEY, CDR2 SVGEGT. CDR3 region: CASSFGQSSNEQFF. The DNA of the CDR3 is TGTGCCAGCAGCTTCGGACAGAGTTCCAATGAGCAGTTCTTC.

The chain couples TRBV18 to TRBJ2-1; TRBD2 matches at 12 bases. J gave up 9 bases and V 3 bases, and 0 bases lay outside the gene matches. The CDR3 extends over 13 amino acids. Germline V lookup: CDR1 KGHSH, CDR2 LQKENI. The CDR3 region is CASSPGLAGEQFF. Here the CDR3 DNA reads TGTGCCAGCTCACCGGGACTAGCGGGTGAGCAGTTCTTC.

Only one count was recorded for this clonotype. The genes are TRBV5-1 and TRBJ2-5; 8 bases are shared with TRBD1. Per the germline V gene, CDR1 is SGHRS and CDR2 is YFSETQ. The CDR3 totals 16 residues. V dropped 0 bases and J dropped 4; count of bases not matched to a gene: 8. Here the CDR3 DNA reads TGCGCCAGCAGCTTGGTCGGACAGGGAGAAGGAGAGACCCAGTACTTC. Its protein is CASSLVGQGEGETQYF.

This clonotype was seen once. The rearrangement uses TRBV6-5 and TRBJ1-6; TRBD1 matches at 7 bases. This CDR3 region has 16 residues. CDR1 is MNHEY and CDR2 is SVGAGI in the germline V gene. V dropped 4 bases and J dropped 6; count of bases not matched to a gene: 9. CDR3 in DNA: TGTGCCAGCAGTTTGCCGCGGGACAGACTTAATTCACCCCTCCACTTT. Translating it yields CASSLPRDRLNSPLHF.

The J gene is TRBJ2-2, the V gene TRBV18, with a weak D call TRBD1 (5 bases). V was pared by 6 bases and J by 9 bases, with 17 bases between. CDR1 is KGHSH and CDR2 is LQKENI in the germline V gene. The length of the CDR3 is 14 residues. CDR3 sequence reads: CASSKGFEDRELFF. The CDR3 bases are TGTGCCAGCTCCAAGGGGTTTGAGGACCGGGAGCTGTTTTTT.

The J gene is TRBJ1-1, the V gene TRBV5-1; tentative D call: TRBD1 (5 bases). The V end lost 4 bases, the J end lost 1 base, and 11 bases lay between the germline ends. The length of the CDR3 is 14 residues. Germline-derived CDR1 and CDR2 are SGHRS and YFSETQ. The CDR3 is CASSEGWRNTEAFF. The CDR3, as DNA: TGCGCCAGCAGCGAGGGGTGGCGGAACACTGAAGCTTTCTTT.

The rearrangement uses TRBV6-5 and TRBJ1-3; tentatively, D is TRBD1 (5 bases). The germline gives CDR1 MNHEY, CDR2 SVGAGI. CDR3 length: 13 residues. Trimming removed 6 bases from V and 4 bases from J, with 10 bases in between. CDR3 sequence: CASRRDEGNTIYF. CDR3 coding DNA: TGTGCCAGCAGGCGGGACGAAGGAAACACCATATATTTT.

This clonotype occurred once. The chain combines TRBV11-2 with TRBJ2-3; D ambiguous. CDR1 is SGHAT, CDR2 FQNNGV, per germline. The CDR3 sequence is 14 residues long. Between the trimmed V and J ends, which lost 4 bases and 0 bases, there was a span of 8 bases. CDR3 residues: CASSSTVSTDTQYF. In DNA form, the CDR3 reads TGTGCCAGCAGCTCGACGGTTAGCACAGATACGCAGTATTTT.

This clonotype was observed a single time. The chain recombines TRBV6-6 with TRBJ2-5, with 13 positions matching TRBD2. The germline V gene has CDR1 MNHNY and CDR2 SVGAGI (reference sequence). This CDR3 spans 16 amino acids. V shed 4 bases and J 5 bases; nucleotides not matched to a gene: 7. CDR3 sequence reads: CASSSWTSGGRETQYF. CDR3 DNA sequence: TGTGCCAGCAGTTCTTGGACTAGCGGGGGTAGGGAGACCCAGTACTTC.

The chain joins TRBV2 to TRBJ1-5, with 7 bases that match TRBD1. This CDR3 is 14 amino acids long. V trimming: 7 bases; J trimming: 6 bases; junction bases outside the gene matches: 9. Germline CDR1 is SNHLY and CDR2 is FYNNEI. The CDR3 sequence: CASTLDRASQPQHF. The CDR3 DNA is TGTGCCAGCACCCTAGACAGGGCGAGTCAGCCCCAGCATTTT.